The 17 T cell receptor beta chains presented below share a single source sample, sequenced in a study of T cells in Graves' hyperthyroidism and ophthalmopathy. Template material for amplifying TCR beta CDR3 regions consisted of RNA transcripts. TCR CDR3 regions were first amplified by RT-PCR with HTBI primers. TCRdb re-called the multiplex PCR reads with MiXCR, one entry per CDR3 protein. The sample holds hundreds of thousands of distinct CDR3 sequences, around 42% seen once. The material sequenced was peripheral blood or thyroid tissue (not recorded which). The receptors here all came from a woman aged 18-35 years with Graves' hyperthyroidism.

The V call is TRBV2, the J call TRBJ2-5, with 11 bases lining up with TRBD2. The CDR3 runs 17 residues. The germline CDR1 and CDR2 sequences are SNHLY and FYNNEI. V lost 5 bases, J lost 1 base, and 9 bases stayed unmatched. This CDR3 is CASSYRGLAVVQETQYF. The CDR3 bases are TGTGCCAGCAGTTATCGGGGACTAGCGGTCGTCCAAGAGACCCAGTACTTC.

In this sample, this clonotype turned up a few times. This chain joins TRBV9 and TRBJ1-1; D is possibly TRBD1 (5 bases). V lost 0 bases and J lost 0, with 12 bases in between. The CDR3 spans 16 residues. CDR1 and CDR2 from the germline V gene are SGDLS and YYNGEE. The CDR3 sequence: CASSVGGSFMNTEAFF. The DNA for the CDR3 is TGTGCCAGCAGCGTAGGGGGCAGTTTCATGAACACTGAAGCTTTCTTT.

CDR3 sequence reads: CASSRLPRSHEQYF. CDR3 coding DNA: TGTGCCAGCAGTCGACTACCGCGATCCCACGAGCAGTACTTC. This chain connects TRBV6-4 to TRBJ2-7; possible D gene TRBD2, 5 bases. The CDR3 runs 14 residues. Germline-derived CDR1 and CDR2 are MRHNA and SNTAGT. Trimming pared 5 bases from V and 5 bases from J, leaving 16 bases between.

This clonotype was seen repeatedly, ten times or more. This chain links TRBV24-1 with TRBJ1-2, with 8 bases identical to TRBD1. Germline trimming cut 5 bases from V and 4 bases from J; bases unmatched to any gene: 5. Germline values: CDR1 KGHDR, CDR2 SFDVKD. The CDR3 totals 14 residues. The DNA of the CDR3 is TGTGCCACCAGTGGCTTCGACAGGGGCTATGGCTACACCTTC. It specifies CATSGFDRGYGYTF.

This clonotype was counted a few times. This rearrangement joins TRBV20-1 to TRBJ2-5; a possible D gene is TRBD1 (6 bases). Trimming cost V 2 bases and J 3 bases, with 10 bases left between them. The CDR3 runs 13 residues. Germline lookup yields CDR1 DFQATT and CDR2 SNEGSKA (reference sequence). The CDR3 reads CSARQWTEETQYF. CDR3 sequence (DNA): TGCAGTGCTAGACAATGGACAGAAGAGACCCAGTACTTC.

The chain couples TRBV7-4 to TRBJ1-2, with a weak D call TRBD1 (6 bases). In germline, CDR1 is SGHVT, CDR2 SQSDAQ. The CDR3 contains 15 residues. The ends were cut back, 0 bases at V and 4 bases at J, with 12 bases in the middle. The CDR3 here is CASSLAGGSAYGYTF. The CDR3 nucleotides are TGTGCCAGCAGCTTAGCAGGGGGGTCGGCCTATGGCTACACCTTC.

This clonotype was detected ten times or more. This rearrangement joins TRBV29-1 to TRBJ1-2; TRBD1 aligns across 9 bases. CDR1 and CDR2 (germline): SQVTM, ANQGSEA. CDR3 size: 14 residues. The V segment lost 1 base and the J segment 4 bases; nucleotides outside the gene matches: 4. In nucleotides, the CDR3 is TGCAGCGTTGAAGGGGACAGGGTTCCCTATGGCTACACCTTC. Translating gives CSVEGDRVPYGYTF. Looking up the rest from reference TRBV29-1 and TRBJ1-2 gives the full variable domain: SAVISQKPSRDICQRGTSLTIQCQVDSQVTMMFWYRQQPGQSLTLIATANQGSEATYESGFVIDKFPISRPNLTFSTLTVSNMSPEDSSIYLCSVEGDRVPYGYTFGSGTRLTVV.

The chain recombines TRBV20-1 with TRBJ1-2, with 8 bases identical to TRBD1. The V segment lost 0 bases and the J segment 6 bases; nucleotides outside the gene matches: 15. CDR1 DFQATT and CDR2 SNEGSKA come from the germline V gene (reference sequence). This CDR3 is 17 amino acids long. The CDR3 spells CSARDLGTGSSSDGYTF. The DNA of the CDR3 is TGCAGTGCTAGAGACCTAGGGACAGGTTCTTCTTCGGATGGCTACACCTTC.

The chain links TRBV2 to TRBJ2-7, with D maybe TRBD1 (6 bases). The CDR3 runs 13 residues. The germline CDR1 and CDR2 sequences are SNHLY and FYNNEI. V was pared by 8 bases and J by 0 bases, with 11 bases between. CDR3 region: CASHRDNSYEQYF. CDR3 DNA sequence: TGTGCCAGCCACCGGGACAACTCCTACGAGCAGTACTTC.

This clonotype was seen more than once but under ten times. The chain combines TRBV2 with TRBJ2-3, with a possible D match to TRBD2 (5 bases). CDR1 SNHLY and CDR2 FYNNEI come from the germline V gene. The CDR3 has 14 amino acids. V was shortened by 4 bases and J by 2 bases, with 10 bases between the two germline ends. This chain's CDR3 is CASSARTSTDTQYF. The CDR3 nucleotides are TGTGCCAGCAGTGCTCGGACTTCCACAGATACGCAGTATTTT.

This clonotype was detected ten times or more. The V gene is TRBV7-8, the J gene TRBJ1-4; D perhaps matches TRBD1 (6 bases). Trimming pared 4 bases from V and 13 bases from J, leaving 16 bases between. Germline lookup yields CDR1 SGHVS and CDR2 FQNEAQ. CDR3 size: 13 residues. The CDR3, as DNA: TGTGCCAGCAGCTCGAGGGGGAACCCGGTACTGTTTTTT. It translates to CASSSRGNPVLFF. The whole variable domain, filled in from reference TRBV7-8 and TRBJ1-4, reads GAGVSQSPRYKVAKRGQDVALRCDPISGHVSLFWYQQALGQGPEFLTYFQNEAQLDKSGLPSDRFFAERPEGSVSTLKIQRTQQEDSAVYLCASSSRGNPVLFFGSGTQLSVL.

Many counts were recorded for this clonotype. The rearrangement joins TRBV24-1 to TRBJ1-3; D is undetermined. The CDR3 length is 13 residues. V gave up 9 bases and J gave up 0 bases, with 8 bases separating them. Per germline, CDR1 KGHDR and CDR2 SFDVKD. CDR3 residues: CATEDLSGNTIYF. CDR3 DNA sequence: TGTGCCACCGAGGATCTCTCTGGAAACACCATATATTTT.

In regard to this clonotype: At one boundary the junction diverges from the germline segment, which might be a read error. This chain joins TRBV7-2 and TRBJ2-5, with 11 positions matching TRBD2. This CDR3 has 16 residues. Germline CDR1 is SGHTA and CDR2 is FQGNSA. The CDR3: CASSQDQGLADSTQYF. CDR3 in DNA: TGCGCCAGCAGCCAAGATCAGGGACTAGCGGACTCGACCCAGTACTTC.

The chain is built from TRBV7-9 and TRBJ1-5; no clear D gene. From germline, CDR1 is SEHNR and CDR2 FQNEAQ (reference sequence). V was clipped by 6 bases and J by 3 bases, with 12 bases between them. CDR3 length: 14 amino acids. The CDR3 spells CASSYTANNQPQHF. The CDR3 DNA sequence: TGTGCCAGCAGTTACACCGCGAACAATCAGCCCCAGCATTTT. The whole variable domain, filled in from reference TRBV7-9 and TRBJ1-5, reads DTGVSQNPRHKITKRGQNVTFRCDPISEHNRLYWYRQTLGQGPEFLTYFQNEAQLEKSRLLSDRFSAERPKGSFSTLEIQRTEQGDSAMYLCASSYTANNQPQHFGDGTRLSIL.

This chain connects TRBV12-3 or TRBV12-4 to TRBJ2-6; tentatively, D is TRBD1 or TRBD2 (5 bases each). The CDR3 is made up of 17 amino acids. The V and J ends lost 11 bases and 4 bases respectively, with 24 bases between them. The CDR3 DNA reads as TGTGCCGTTACTCCCGCTGGGACCACCTCCGGGGCCAACGTCCTGACTTTC. This sequence encodes CAVTPAGTTSGANVLTF.

This chain links TRBV10-3 with TRBJ2-7, with D possibly being TRBD2 (6 bases). CDR1 is ENHRY, CDR2 SYGVKD, per germline. The CDR3 has 15 amino acids. V was pared by 2 bases and J by 5 bases, with 16 bases between. CDR3 residues: CAISEPLRGGNEQYF. Here the CDR3 DNA reads TGTGCCATCAGTGAGCCCCTAAGGGGAGGCAACGAGCAGTACTTC.

The chain has TRBV7-2 and TRBJ1-4, with D tentatively TRBD1 (5 bases). V was shortened by 11 bases and J by 3 bases, with 16 bases between the two germline ends. This CDR3 region has 14 residues. The V gene's germline CDR1 is SGHTA and CDR2 FQGNSA. As DNA, the CDR3 is TGTGCCTGTGCTCCGGGACTTGCTAATGAAAAACTGTTTTTT. Encoded protein: CACAPGLANEKLFF.